This is a list of T cell receptor beta chains from one sample in a study of CD8 T cells in Susac syndrome. TCRdb reprocessed the immunoSEQ multiplex PCR reads via MiXCR and lists one record per CDR3 protein. The sample has roughly 250,000 distinct CDR3 sequences; roughly 95% are singletons. Sequencing was done on a sample of CD4+ T cells from PBMCs. These receptor sequences come from a human donor with Susac syndrome. CDR3s include the opening cysteine and the closing phenylalanine or tryptophan. The D gene is left open where the match is weak. The size field is filled for only some rows; it gives once, few, many or a size class.

V gene	J gene	D gene	clone size	CDR3 protein	CDR3 DNA
TRBV6-5	TRBJ2-7	.	.	CASSYGLGTSPREQYF	TGTGCCAGCAGTTACGGACTTGGGACTTCCCCCCGCGAGCAGTACTTC
TRBV27	TRBJ2-7	TRBD2	.	CASSFTWGGFNEQYF	TGTGCCAGCAGTTTCACCTGGGGAGGGTTCAACGAGCAGTACTTC
TRBV28	TRBJ2-1	TRBD1	.	CASSLTGVNEQFF	TGTGCCAGCAGTTTGACAGGGGTTAATGAGCAGTTCTTC
TRBV15	TRBJ2-1	.	.	CATSRRLTSSYNEQFF	TGTGCCACCAGCAGACGACTCACTAGCTCCTACAATGAGCAGTTCTTC
TRBV19	TRBJ1-2	TRBD1	.	CASSPTGDRPANYGYTF	TGTGCCAGTAGTCCCACGGGGGACAGGCCGGCTAACTATGGCTACACCTTC
TRBV19	TRBJ2-3	.	.	CASSSDRSTDTQYF	TGTGCCAGTAGTTCGGACAGAAGCACAGATACGCAGTATTTT
TRBV4-1	TRBJ2-7	TRBD1	.	CASSQTGTGSNEQYF	TGCGCCAGCAGCCAAACCGGGACAGGGTCAAACGAGCAGTACTTC
TRBV3-1	TRBJ2-6	.	.	CASSRSPSAGANVLTF	TGTGCCAGCAGCCGGTCCCCAAGCGCTGGGGCCAACGTCCTGACTTTC
TRBV20-1	TRBJ1-2	TRBD1	few	CSARGQGSYGYTF	TGCAGTGCTAGGGGACAGGGTAGCTATGGCTACACCTTC
TRBV19	TRBJ1-1	.	once	CASNGGYLNTEAFF	TGTGCCAGTAATGGGGGCTACTTGAACACTGAAGCTTTCTTT